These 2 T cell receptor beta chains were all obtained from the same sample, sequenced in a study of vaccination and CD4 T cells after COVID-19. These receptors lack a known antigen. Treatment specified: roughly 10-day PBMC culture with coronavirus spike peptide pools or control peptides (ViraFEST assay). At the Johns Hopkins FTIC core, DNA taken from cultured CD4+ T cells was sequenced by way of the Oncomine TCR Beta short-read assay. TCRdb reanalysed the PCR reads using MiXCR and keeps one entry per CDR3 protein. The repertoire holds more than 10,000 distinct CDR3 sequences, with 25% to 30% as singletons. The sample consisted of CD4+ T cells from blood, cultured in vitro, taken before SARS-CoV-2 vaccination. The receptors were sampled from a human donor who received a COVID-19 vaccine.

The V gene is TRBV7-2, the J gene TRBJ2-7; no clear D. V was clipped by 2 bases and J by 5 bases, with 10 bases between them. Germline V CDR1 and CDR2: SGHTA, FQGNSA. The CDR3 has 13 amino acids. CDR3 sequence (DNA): TGTGCCAGCAGCTTAAGTCAGATGGACGAGCAGTACTTC. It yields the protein CASSLSQMDEQYF.

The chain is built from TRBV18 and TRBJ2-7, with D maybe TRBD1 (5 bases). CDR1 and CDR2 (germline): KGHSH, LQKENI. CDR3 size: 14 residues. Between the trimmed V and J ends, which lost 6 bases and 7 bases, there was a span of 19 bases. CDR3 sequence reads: CASSKDRVLKEQYF. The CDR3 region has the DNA TGTGCCAGCTCCAAAGACAGAGTCCTAAAGGAGCAGTACTTC.